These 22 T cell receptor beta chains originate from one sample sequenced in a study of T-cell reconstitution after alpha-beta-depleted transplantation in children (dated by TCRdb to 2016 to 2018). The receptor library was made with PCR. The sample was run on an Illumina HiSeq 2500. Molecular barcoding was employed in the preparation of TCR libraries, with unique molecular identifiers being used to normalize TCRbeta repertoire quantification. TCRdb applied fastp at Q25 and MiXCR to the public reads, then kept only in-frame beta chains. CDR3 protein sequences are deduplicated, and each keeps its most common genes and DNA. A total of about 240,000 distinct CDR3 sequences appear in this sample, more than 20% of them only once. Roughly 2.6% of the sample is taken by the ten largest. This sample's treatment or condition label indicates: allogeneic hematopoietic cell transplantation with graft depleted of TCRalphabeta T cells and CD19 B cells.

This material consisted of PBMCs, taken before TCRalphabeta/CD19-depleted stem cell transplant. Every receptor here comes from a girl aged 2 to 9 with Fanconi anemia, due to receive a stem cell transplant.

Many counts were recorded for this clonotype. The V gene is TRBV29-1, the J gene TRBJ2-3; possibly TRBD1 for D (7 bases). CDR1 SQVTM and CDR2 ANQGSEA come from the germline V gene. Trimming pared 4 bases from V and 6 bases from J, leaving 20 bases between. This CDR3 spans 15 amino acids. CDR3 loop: CSVGVAGGLPDTQYF. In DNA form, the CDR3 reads TGCAGCGTTGGGGTGGCAGGGGGGCTCCCGGATACGCAGTATTTT.

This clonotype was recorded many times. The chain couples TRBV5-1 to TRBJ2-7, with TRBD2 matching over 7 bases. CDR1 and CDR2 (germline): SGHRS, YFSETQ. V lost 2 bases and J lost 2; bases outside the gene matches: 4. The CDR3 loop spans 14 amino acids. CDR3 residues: CASSFTSGTYEQYF. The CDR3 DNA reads TGCGCCAGCAGCTTTACCAGCGGGACCTACGAGCAGTACTTC.

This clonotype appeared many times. CDR3 loop: CSVTTGRDYGYTF. The CDR3 DNA follows: TGCAGCGTAACGACAGGGAGGGACTATGGCTACACCTTC. The chain employs TRBV29-1 and TRBJ1-2; TRBD1 matches at 7 bases. With V trimmed by 6 bases and J by 3 bases, 7 bases remained unmatched. The CDR3 length is 13 residues. Germline V gives CDR1 SQVTM, CDR2 ANQGSEA. Complete variable domain (other parts from reference TRBV29-1 and TRBJ1-2): SAVISQKPSRDICQRGTSLTIQCQVDSQVTMMFWYRQQPGQSLTLIATANQGSEATYESGFVIDKFPISRPNLTFSTLTVSNMSPEDSSIYLCSVTTGRDYGYTFGSGTRLTVV.

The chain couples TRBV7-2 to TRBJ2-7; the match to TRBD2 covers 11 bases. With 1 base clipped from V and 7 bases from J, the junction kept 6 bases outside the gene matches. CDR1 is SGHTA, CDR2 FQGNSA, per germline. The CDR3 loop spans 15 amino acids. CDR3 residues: CASSLGATSGNEQYF. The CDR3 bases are TGTGCCAGCAGCTTAGGGGCGACTAGCGGGAATGAGCAGTACTTC.

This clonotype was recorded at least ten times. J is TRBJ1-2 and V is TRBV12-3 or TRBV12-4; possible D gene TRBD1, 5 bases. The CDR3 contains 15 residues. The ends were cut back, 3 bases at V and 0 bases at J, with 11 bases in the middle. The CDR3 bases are TGTGCCAGCAGTTTCTCCCAGGGAACTAACTATGGCTACACCTTC. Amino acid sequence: CASSFSQGTNYGYTF.

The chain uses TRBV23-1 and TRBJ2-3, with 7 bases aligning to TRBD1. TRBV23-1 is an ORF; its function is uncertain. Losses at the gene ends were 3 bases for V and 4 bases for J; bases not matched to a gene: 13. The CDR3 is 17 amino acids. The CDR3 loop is CASSHPTIRQGPDTQYF. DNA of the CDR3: TGCGCCAGCAGTCATCCGACTATAAGACAGGGACCAGATACGCAGTATTTT.

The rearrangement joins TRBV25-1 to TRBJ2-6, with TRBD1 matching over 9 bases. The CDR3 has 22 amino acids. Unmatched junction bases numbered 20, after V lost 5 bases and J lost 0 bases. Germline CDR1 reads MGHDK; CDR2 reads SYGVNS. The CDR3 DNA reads TGTGCCAGCAGTCCGAAAAACTTAAACAGGGGGCGCGTCCTCTCTGGGGCCAACGTCCTGACTTTC. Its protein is CASSPKNLNRGRVLSGANVLTF.

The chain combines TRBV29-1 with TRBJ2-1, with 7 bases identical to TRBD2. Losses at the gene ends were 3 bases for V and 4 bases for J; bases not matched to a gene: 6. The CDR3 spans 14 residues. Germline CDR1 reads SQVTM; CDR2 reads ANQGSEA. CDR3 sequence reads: CSVDRRELYNEQFF. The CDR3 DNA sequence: TGCAGCGTTGATCGGCGGGAGCTATACAATGAGCAGTTCTTC.

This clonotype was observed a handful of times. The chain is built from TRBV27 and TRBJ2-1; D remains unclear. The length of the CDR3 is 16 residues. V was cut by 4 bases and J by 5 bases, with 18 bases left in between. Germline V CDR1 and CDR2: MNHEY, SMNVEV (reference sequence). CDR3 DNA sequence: TGTGCCAGCAGTTCGCGACAATACCCAACAGACAATGAGCAGTTCTTC. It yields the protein CASSSRQYPTDNEQFF.

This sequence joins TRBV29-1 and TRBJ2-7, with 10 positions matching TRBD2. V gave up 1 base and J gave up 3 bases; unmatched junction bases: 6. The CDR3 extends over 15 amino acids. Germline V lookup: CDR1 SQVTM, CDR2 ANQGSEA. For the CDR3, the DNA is TGCAGCGTTGAAGGGGGGACTAGCGTCGGCTACGAGCAGTACTTC. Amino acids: CSVEGGTSVGYEQYF.

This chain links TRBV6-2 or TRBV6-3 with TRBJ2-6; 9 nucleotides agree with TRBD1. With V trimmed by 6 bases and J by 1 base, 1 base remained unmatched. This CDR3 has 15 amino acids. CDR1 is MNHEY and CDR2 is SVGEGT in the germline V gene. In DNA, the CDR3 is TGTGCCAGCAGGACAGGGGGATCTGGGGCCAACGTCCTGACTTTC. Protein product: CASRTGGSGANVLTF.

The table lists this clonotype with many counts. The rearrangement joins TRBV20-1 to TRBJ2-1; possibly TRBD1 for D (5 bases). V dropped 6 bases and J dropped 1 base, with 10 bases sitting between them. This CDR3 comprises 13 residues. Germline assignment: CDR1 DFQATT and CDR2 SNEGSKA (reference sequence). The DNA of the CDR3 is TGCAGTGCCAGAAGACAGTCCTACAATGAGCAGTTCTTC. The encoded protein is CSARRQSYNEQFF.

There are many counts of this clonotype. As DNA, the CDR3 is TGTGCCACCAGGAGCGGGAGCGCCTACAATGAGCAGTTCTTC. This sequence encodes CATRSGSAYNEQFF. The rearrangement joins TRBV24-1 to TRBJ2-1; TRBD2 agrees at 8 bases. CDR3 size: 14 residues. CDR1 and CDR2 (germline): KGHDR, SFDVKD. After removal of 7 bases from V and 2 bases from J, the junction contained 3 bases not matched to a gene.

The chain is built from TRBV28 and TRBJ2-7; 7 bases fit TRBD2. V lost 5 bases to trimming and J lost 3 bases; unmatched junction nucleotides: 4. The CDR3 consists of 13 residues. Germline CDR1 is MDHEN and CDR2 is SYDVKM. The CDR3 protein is CASSGTSVYEQYF. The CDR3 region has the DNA TGTGCCAGCAGTGGAACTAGCGTCTACGAGCAGTACTTC.

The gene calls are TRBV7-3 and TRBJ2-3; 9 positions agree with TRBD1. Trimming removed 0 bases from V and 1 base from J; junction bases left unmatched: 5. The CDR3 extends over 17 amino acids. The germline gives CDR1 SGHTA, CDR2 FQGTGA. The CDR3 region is CASSLTGTGGGTDTQYF. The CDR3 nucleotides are TGTGCCAGCAGCTTAACGGGCACAGGGGGCGGCACAGATACGCAGTATTTT.

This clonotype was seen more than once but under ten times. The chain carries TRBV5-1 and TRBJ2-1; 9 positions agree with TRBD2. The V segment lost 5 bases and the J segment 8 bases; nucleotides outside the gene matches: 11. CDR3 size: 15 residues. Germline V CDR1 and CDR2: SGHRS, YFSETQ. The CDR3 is CASRGAGGGADEQFF. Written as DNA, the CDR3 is TGCGCCAGCAGAGGGGCGGGAGGGGGTGCTGATGAGCAGTTCTTC.

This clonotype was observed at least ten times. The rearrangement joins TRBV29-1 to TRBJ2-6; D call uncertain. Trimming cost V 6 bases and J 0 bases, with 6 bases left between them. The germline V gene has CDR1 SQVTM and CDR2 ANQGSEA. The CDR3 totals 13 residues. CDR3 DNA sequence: TGCAGCGTGACCCTCTCTGGGGCCAACGTCCTGACTTTC. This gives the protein CSVTLSGANVLTF.

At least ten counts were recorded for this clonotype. As DNA, the CDR3 is TGTGCCAGCGGAATTAGCGGGGCTACCTACGAGCAGTACTTC. Amino acids: CASGISGATYEQYF. This rearrangement joins TRBV11-2 to TRBJ2-7; TRBD2 agrees at 8 bases. This CDR3 spans 14 amino acids. V shed 8 bases, J shed 2 bases, and the junction held 8 bases outside the gene matches. The germline gives CDR1 SGHAT, CDR2 FQNNGV.

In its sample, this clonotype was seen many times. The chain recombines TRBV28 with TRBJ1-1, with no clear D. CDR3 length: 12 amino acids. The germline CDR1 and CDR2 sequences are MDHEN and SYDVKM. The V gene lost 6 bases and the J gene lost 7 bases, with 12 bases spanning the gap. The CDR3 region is CASRPPYSEAFF. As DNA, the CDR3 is TGTGCCAGCAGGCCCCCTTACAGTGAAGCTTTCTTT.

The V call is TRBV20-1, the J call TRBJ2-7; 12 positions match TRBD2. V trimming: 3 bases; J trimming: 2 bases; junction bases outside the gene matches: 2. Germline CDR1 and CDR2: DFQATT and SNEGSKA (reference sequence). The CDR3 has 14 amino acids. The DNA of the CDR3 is TGCAGTGCTAGCCTAGCGGGAGGGCCCTACGAGCAGTACTTC. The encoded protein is CSASLAGGPYEQYF.

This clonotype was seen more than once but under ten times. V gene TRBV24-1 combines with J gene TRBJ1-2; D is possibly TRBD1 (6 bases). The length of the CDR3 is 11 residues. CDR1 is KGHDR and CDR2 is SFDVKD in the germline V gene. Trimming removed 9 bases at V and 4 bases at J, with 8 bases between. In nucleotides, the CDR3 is TGTGCCACCGGGACAATCTATGGCTACACCTTC. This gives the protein CATGTIYGYTF.

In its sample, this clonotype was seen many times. DNA of the CDR3: TGCGCCAGCAGCCAAGATGTCGGCAATGAGCAGTTCTTC. This codes for CASSQDVGNEQFF. The V gene is TRBV4-1, the J gene TRBJ2-1; D is uncertain. Germline V lookup: CDR1 MGHRA, CDR2 YSYEKL. The V end lost 0 bases, the J end lost 6 bases, and 6 bases lay between the germline ends. The CDR3 length is 13 residues.